This T cell receptor (beta chain) was sequenced during a study of blood T cell repertoires in COVID-19. The germline V gene encodes CDR1 SGHTA and CDR2 FQGNSA. The CDR3 runs to 16 residues. With 5 bases clipped from V and 0 bases from J, the junction kept 7 bases outside the gene matches. Using immunoSEQ multiplex PCR, the repertoire was profiled, and TCRdb retains in-frame clones only, with some absent. This table has 35,000 to 40,000 clones, about 85% appearing once. The TCR originated in a man aged 80 or over with active or convalescent COVID-19. Sequences were obtained from peripheral blood. The genes are TRBV7-2 and TRBJ1-5; TRBD1 matches at 7 bases. CDR3 loop: CASSLQRTGSNQPQHF. CDR3 nucleotides: TGTGCCAGCAGCCTACAAAGGACAGGTAGCAATCAGCCCCAGCATTTT.